Presented here are 28 T cell receptor beta chains from one specimen sequenced in a study of T cell responses to AZD1222 COVID-19 vaccine. The protocol was immunoSEQ multiplex PCR, while the TCRdb copy is restricted to in-frame clones and leaves out a portion. In the table there are under 95,000 clones, around 85% of which are singletons. Sequencing used peripheral blood, obtained on day 0 of AZD1222 vaccination. These receptor sequences come from an adult in good health.

The gene calls are TRBV28 and TRBJ2-4; 9 bases align to TRBD1. The V gene end was trimmed by 5 bases and the J gene end by 7 bases; junction bases not matched to a gene: 9. This CDR3 comprises 15 residues. Germline CDR1 reads MDHEN; CDR2 reads SYDVKM. CDR3 nucleotide sequence: TGTGCCAGCAGTCCCCCCAGGGGGACAGGGAACATTCAGTACTTC. This sequence encodes CASSPPRGTGNIQYF.

This chain uses TRBV2 with TRBJ2-5, with D possibly being TRBD1 or TRBD2 (7 bases each). The ends were cut back, 2 bases at V and 5 bases at J, with 12 bases in the middle. CDR1 and CDR2 from the germline V gene are SNHLY and FYNNEI. This CDR3 region has 14 residues. Written as DNA, the CDR3 is TGTGCCAGCAGTGAACGACAGGGAGGGGAGACCCAGTACTTC. Translating gives CASSERQGGETQYF.

V and J are TRBV29-1 and TRBJ2-5; 8 bases align to TRBD2. V dropped 6 bases and J dropped 7; count of bases not matched to a gene: 7. CDR1 is SQVTM, CDR2 ANQGSEA, per germline. The CDR3 length is 12 residues. CDR3 sequence: CSVTSGGGTQYF. In DNA, the CDR3 is TGCAGCGTCACATCGGGAGGGGGGACCCAGTACTTC.

The chain links TRBV7-2 to TRBJ2-5, with D perhaps matching TRBD2 (6 bases). V was clipped by 4 bases and J by 5 bases, with 14 bases between them. The CDR3 loop spans 14 amino acids. The V gene's germline CDR1 is SGHTA and CDR2 FQGNSA. This chain's CDR3 is CASSSWGGEETQYF. Here the CDR3 DNA reads TGTGCCAGCAGCTCCTGGGGCGGGGAGGAGACCCAGTACTTC.

This clone was observed once. V usage is TRBV19 and J usage is TRBJ2-3, with D possibly being TRBD1 or TRBD2 (5 bases each). Trimming shortened V by 7 bases and J by 4 bases, and 15 bases separated the two germline ends. Germline CDR1 and CDR2: LNHDA and SQIVND (reference sequence). The CDR3 sequence is 14 residues long. The chain's CDR3 is CASIPGRWADTQYF. Written as DNA, the CDR3 is TGTGCCAGTATCCCGGGACGGTGGGCAGATACGCAGTATTTT.

The J gene is TRBJ2-7, the V gene TRBV19; TRBD2 matches 10 bases. Germline CDR1 and CDR2: LNHDA and SQIVND (reference sequence). V was pared by 1 base and J by 7 bases, with 10 bases of the junction left unmatched. This CDR3 is 16 amino acids long. CDR3 sequence: CASSIVLIAGGSEQYF. CDR3 DNA: TGTGCCAGTAGTATAGTTTTAATAGCGGGAGGTAGTGAGCAGTACTTC.

The gene calls are TRBV28 and TRBJ1-5, with a weak D call TRBD1 (5 bases). Germline V CDR1 and CDR2: MDHEN, SYDVKM. V lost 4 bases, J lost 0 bases, and 19 bases lay in between. CDR3 length equals 18 residues. The CDR3 protein is CASSSPGRVEYSNQPQHF. CDR3 DNA: TGTGCCAGCAGTTCGCCGGGCAGGGTCGAGTATAGCAATCAGCCCCAGCATTTT.

V gene TRBV7-9 combines with J gene TRBJ2-2; D uncertain. Germline values: CDR1 SEHNR, CDR2 FQNEAQ (reference sequence). V gave up 5 bases and J gave up 5 bases, with 15 bases separating them. This CDR3 comprises 15 residues. The CDR3: CASSPPIGRTGELFF. CDR3 sequence (DNA): TGTGCCAGCAGCCCCCCAATAGGGCGGACCGGGGAGCTGTTTTTT.

The chain uses TRBV5-8 and TRBJ1-2, with unresolved D. V lost 3 bases, J lost 5 bases, and 14 bases lay in between. CDR3 size: 14 residues. CDR1 SGHTS and CDR2 YDEGEE come from the germline V gene. The CDR3 region is CASSSRSFRYGYTF. CDR3 nucleotide sequence: TGTGCCAGCAGCTCCCGGTCCTTTCGGTATGGCTACACCTTC.

The chain uses TRBV27 and TRBJ1-5, with D tentatively TRBD1 (5 bases). From germline, CDR1 is MNHEY and CDR2 SMNVEV (reference sequence). The CDR3 is 14 residues long. Trimming pared 7 bases from V and 5 bases from J, leaving 15 bases between. Here the CDR3 DNA reads TGTGCCAGCACCTCAAGGGGTAAGGATCAGCCCCAGCATTTT. Its translation is CASTSRGKDQPQHF.

The CDR3 loop is CASSRNQGNEKLFF. In nucleotides, the CDR3 is TGTGCCAGCAGCCGTAACCAGGGAAATGAAAAACTGTTTTTT. The chain has TRBV7-2 and TRBJ1-4, with a weak D call TRBD1 (5 bases). The length of the CDR3 is 14 residues. The germline V gene encodes CDR1 SGHTA and CDR2 FQGNSA. With 5 bases removed from V and 5 bases from J, the gap between germline ends came to 12 bases.

This chain uses TRBV5-6 with TRBJ1-4; D gene ambiguous. CDR3 length equals 14 residues. The germline V gene encodes CDR1 SGHDT and CDR2 YYEEEE. V was shortened by 0 bases and J by 13 bases, with 16 bases between the two germline ends. In nucleotides, the CDR3 is TGTGCCAGCAGCTTGGGTATCGCCTTTCGTGGACTGTTTTTT. As protein: CASSLGIAFRGLFF. Complete variable domain (other parts from reference TRBV5-6 and TRBJ1-4): DAGVTQSPTHLIKTRGQQVTLRCSPKSGHDTVSWYQQALGQGPQFIFQYYEEEERQRGNFPDRFSGHQFPNYSSELNVNALLLGDSALYLCASSLGIAFRGLFFGSGTQLSVL.

The chain uses TRBV28 and TRBJ1-1; D uncertain. Germline CDR1 reads MDHEN; CDR2 reads SYDVKM. The V and J ends lost 5 bases and 5 bases respectively, with 18 bases between them. CDR3 size: 15 residues. The CDR3 bases are TGTGCCAGCAGTCCCCCCGCGGAGGGATGGACTGAAGCTTTCTTT. Amino acids: CASSPPAEGWTEAFF.

In its sample, this clone is hyperexpanded. The genes are TRBV28 and TRBJ2-2, with 8 bases that match TRBD2. The V segment lost 5 bases and the J segment 6 bases; nucleotides outside the gene matches: 5. This CDR3 spans 14 amino acids. Per the germline V gene, CDR1 is MDHEN and CDR2 is SYDVKM. In nucleotides, the CDR3 is TGTGCCAGCAGTCCGACTAGCGCTTCCGGGGAGCTGTTTTTT. It specifies CASSPTSASGELFF. Full variable domain (missing parts from reference TRBV28 and TRBJ2-2): DVKVTQSSRYLVKRTGEKVFLECVQDMDHENMFWYRQDPGLGLRLIYFSYDVKMKEKGDIPEGYSVSREKKERFSLILESASTNQTSMYLCASSPTSASGELFFGEGSRLTVL.

This clone was detected a few times. The V gene is TRBV14, the J gene TRBJ2-2, with 8 bases identical to TRBD2. This CDR3 comprises 15 residues. Germline V gives CDR1 SGHDN, CDR2 FVKESK. The J segment lost 6 bases and the V segment lost 1 base, leaving 4 bases of the junction unmatched. The CDR3 DNA follows: TGTGCCAGCAGCCAAGGTCTAGCGGGCCCCGGGGAGCTGTTTTTT. Amino acids: CASSQGLAGPGELFF.

This chain connects TRBV3-1 (or the pseudogene TRBV3-2) to TRBJ2-5; 13 bases are shared with TRBD2. From germline, CDR1 is LGHDT and CDR2 YNNKEL (reference sequence). The trim removed 4 bases at V and 4 bases at J, leaving 3 bases unmatched. The CDR3 runs 15 residues. In DNA, the CDR3 is TGTGCCAGCAGCCTAGGACTAGCGGGAGTAGAGACCCAGTACTTC. It specifies CASSLGLAGVETQYF.

The gene calls are TRBV19 and TRBJ2-5; D is undetermined. The CDR3 runs 14 residues. The germline CDR1 and CDR2 sequences are LNHDA and SQIVND (reference sequence). V lost 5 bases to trimming and J lost 5 bases, with 15 bases between them. DNA of the CDR3: TGTGCCAGTAGTCGAAACGGACCGGAGGAGACCCAGTACTTC. Its protein product is CASSRNGPEETQYF.

The chain recombines TRBV7-9 with TRBJ1-6; D is perhaps TRBD1 (6 bases). This CDR3 contains 14 residues. Germline V gene sequence: CDR1 SEHNR, CDR2 FQNEAQ (reference sequence). The V gene lost 10 bases and the J gene lost 7 bases, with 17 bases spanning the gap. The CDR3: CATNSGVWNSPLHF. The CDR3 nucleotides are TGTGCCACCAATTCAGGGGTATGGAATTCACCCCTCCACTTT.

The genes are TRBV4-2 and TRBJ2-1; weak D call: TRBD2 (6 bases). This CDR3 region has 15 residues. Germline V gene sequence: CDR1 LGHNA, CDR2 YNFKEQ. Trimming pared 1 base from V and 7 bases from J, leaving 14 bases between. Written as DNA, the CDR3 is TGTGCCAGCAGCCAAGCGGGAGACTCTCAAAATGAGCAGTTCTTC. It encodes CASSQAGDSQNEQFF.

V usage is TRBV19 and J usage is TRBJ2-7; unclear D gene. Trimming stripped 3 bases from V and 3 bases from J, with 12 bases between. This CDR3 region has 14 residues. The germline gives CDR1 LNHDA, CDR2 SQIVND (reference sequence). The CDR3 DNA follows: TGTGCCAGTAGTATCTCCGGGCTATACTACGAGCAGTACTTC. This encodes CASSISGLYYEQYF.

The chain joins TRBV7-6 to TRBJ2-5; D uncertain. V was trimmed by 3 bases and J by 2 bases, leaving 10 bases between them. The CDR3 extends over 14 amino acids. In germline, CDR1 is SGHVS, CDR2 FNYEAQ. The CDR3 sequence: CASSLMASQETQYF. The CDR3 coding sequence is TGTGCCAGCAGCTTGATGGCGTCTCAAGAGACCCAGTACTTC.

Here the CDR3 reads CASSPTQGLETQYF. The CDR3 coding sequence is TGTGCCAGTAGTCCAACACAGGGGTTAGAGACCCAGTACTTC. The J gene is TRBJ2-5, the V gene TRBV19; 7 nucleotides align to TRBD1. CDR1 and CDR2 from the germline V gene are LNHDA and SQIVND (reference sequence). The CDR3 has 14 residues. The J segment lost 4 bases and the V segment lost 5 bases, leaving 7 bases of the junction unmatched.

The chain recombines TRBV7-2 with TRBJ2-7; TRBD2 aligns across 11 bases. The ends lost 5 bases at V and 0 bases at J; junction bases unmatched: 9. Germline V gene data show CDR1 as SGHTA and CDR2 as FQGNSA. The CDR3 sequence is 17 residues long. The CDR3 protein is CASSPRLAGKSSYEQYF. The DNA for the CDR3 is TGTGCCAGCAGCCCGCGACTAGCGGGAAAGAGCTCCTACGAGCAGTACTTC. Full variable domain (rest looked up from reference TRBV7-2 and TRBJ2-7): GAGVSQSPSNKVTEKGKDVELRCDPISGHTALYWYRQSLGQGLEFLIYFQGNSAPDKSGLPSDRFSAERTGGSVSTLTIQRTQQEDSAVYLCASSPRLAGKSSYEQYFGPGTRLTVT.

V is TRBV11-2 and J is TRBJ2-5; D remains unclear. V dropped 3 bases and J dropped 7 bases, with 12 bases sitting between them. CDR3 length: 13 residues. Germline CDR1 SGHAT, CDR2 FQNNGV. The CDR3 sequence: CASSLDMSRTQYF. CDR3 DNA: TGTGCCAGCAGCTTGGATATGAGTCGGACCCAGTACTTC.

The CDR3 DNA follows: TGTGCCAGCAGTCTAAGTCAGGGTATCAATGAGCAGTTCTTC. Residues: CASSLSQGINEQFF. The chain joins TRBV6-2 or TRBV6-3 to TRBJ2-1, with D perhaps matching TRBD1 (5 bases). V shed 5 bases and J shed 6 bases, with 14 bases lying between them. This CDR3 spans 14 amino acids. Germline lookup yields CDR1 MNHEY and CDR2 SVGEGT.

The gene calls are TRBV10-1 and TRBJ2-5; TRBD2 is a possible D gene (6 bases). V was clipped by 0 bases and J by 3 bases, with 11 bases between them. Per the germline V gene, CDR1 is WNHNN and CDR2 is SYGVQD (reference sequence). The CDR3 sequence is 15 residues long. The CDR3 bases are TGCGCCAGCAGTGAGTCTGGACGGGGGAAAGAGACCCAGTACTTC. Its protein is CASSESGRGKETQYF.

V usage is TRBV19 and J usage is TRBJ1-6; TRBD1 aligns across 10 bases. Trimming took 4 bases from V and 0 from J; bases not matched to a gene: 6. Looked up from germline, CDR1 is LNHDA and CDR2 is SQIVND (reference sequence). This CDR3 has 18 amino acids. CDR3: CASSTTTGGSSYNSPLHF. Written as DNA, the CDR3 is TGTGCCAGTAGTACGACGACAGGGGGCAGCTCCTATAATTCACCCCTCCACTTT.

The rearrangement joins TRBV4-1 to TRBJ2-3; TRBD2 agrees at 9 bases. The CDR3 runs to 17 residues. V lost 0 bases and J lost 4; bases outside the gene matches: 8. The germline gives CDR1 MGHRA, CDR2 YSYEKL. The CDR3 region is CASSQDQDSGRSDTQYF. CDR3 nucleotides: TGCGCCAGCAGCCAAGATCAGGATAGCGGGAGATCAGATACGCAGTATTTT.